This is a list of T cell receptor beta chains from one sample in a study of long-term antiretroviral therapy in people with HIV. Sequencing was performed with immunoSEQ multiplex PCR; in TCRdb, only in-frame clones are kept and a portion is missing. The table includes 25,000 to 35,000 clones, around 96% detected once. The sequencing used unsorted PBMCs, collected 6.6 years after starting antiretroviral therapy. These receptors all come from a young man with HIV. Both conserved end residues are part of each CDR3. Each record gives: J gene, D gene, clone size, CDR3 length, V gene, CDR3 protein, CDR3 DNA. D genes are given only for firm matches. The listing skips clone size in some rows; elsewhere it reads once, few, many or a size class.

TRBJ2-5	NA	NA	18	TRBV5-6	CASSSETSVTGLQETQYF	TGTGCCAGCAGCTCGGAGACCTCTGTGACAGGCCTCCAAGAGACCCAGTACTTC
TRBJ2-7	NA	once	14	TRBV6-5	CAFRGVFSSYEQYF	TGTGCCTTTCGAGGGGTGTTCAGCTCCTACGAGCAGTACTTC
TRBJ1-1	NA	NA	13	TRBV6-5	CASSYRMNTEAFF	TGTGCCAGCAGTTACAGGATGAACACTGAAGCTTTCTTT
TRBJ1-3	NA	NA	16	TRBV29-1	CSVELKQALSGNTIYF	TGCAGCGTCGAATTAAAACAGGCCCTCTCTGGAAACACCATATATTTT
TRBJ2-7	NA	NA	15	TRBV18	CASSPPRSPFYEQYF	TGTGCCAGCTCACCACCGAGATCGCCATTCTACGAGCAGTACTTC
TRBJ1-1	NA	NA	12	TRBV19	CASMERDTEAFF	TGTGCCAGTATGGAGCGGGACACTGAAGCTTTCTTT
TRBJ2-1	NA	NA	15	TRBV19	CASSTDRRVYNEQFF	TGTGCCAGTAGTACCGACAGACGAGTCTACAATGAGCAGTTCTTC
TRBJ2-7	TRBD1	NA	15	TRBV4-2	CASSQDRGRGREQYF	TGTGCCAGCAGCCAAGATCGGGGCAGGGGGCGCGAGCAGTACTTC
TRBJ1-2	NA	NA	13	TRBV6-1	CASSLQGYYGYTF	TGTGCCAGCAGTTTACAGGGTTACTATGGCTACACCTTC
TRBJ2-3	TRBD1	NA	14	TRBV2	CASRWDSSTDTQYF	TGTGCCAGCAGATGGGACAGTAGCACAGATACGCAGTATTTT
TRBJ1-6	TRBD1	once	14	TRBV10-2	CASKATGVNSPLHF	TGCGCCAGCAAGGCGACAGGGGTTAATTCACCCCTCCACTTT
TRBJ1-1	NA	NA	12	TRBV7-9	CASSLDGPEAFF	TGTGCCAGCAGCTTAGACGGCCCTGAAGCTTTCTTT
TRBJ1-4	NA	NA	14	TRBV2	CASSGWQGGEKLFF	TGTGCCAGCAGTGGGTGGCAGGGTGGGGAAAAACTGTTTTTT
TRBJ1-3	NA	NA	16	TRBV14	CASSQRQVASGNTIYF	TGTGCCAGCAGCCAGAGACAGGTCGCCTCTGGAAACACCATATATTTT
TRBJ1-1	TRBD1	once	14	TRBV2	CAREDRAGNTEAFF	TGTGCCAGGGAGGACAGGGCGGGGAACACTGAAGCTTTCTTT
TRBJ2-1	NA	few	16	TRBV4-1	CASSLTHSRRANEQFF	TGCGCCAGCAGCCTTACCCACTCGCGACGCGCCAATGAGCAGTTCTTC
TRBJ1-2	NA	NA	14	TRBV6-6	CASSSPRQGDGYTF	TGTGCCAGCAGCTCCCCCCGCCAAGGGGACGGCTACACCTTC
TRBJ2-1	TRBD2	NA	15	TRBV4-3	CASSQDLREGNEQFF	TGCGCCAGCAGCCAAGATTTGCGGGAGGGCAATGAGCAGTTCTTC
TRBJ2-7	NA	NA	14	TRBV4-1	CASSQVGQTYEQYF	TGCGCCAGCAGCCAAGTGGGTCAAACCTACGAGCAGTACTTC
TRBJ1-5	NA	NA	14	TRBV21-1	CASSGTPRHQPQHF	TGTGCCAGCAGCGGGACACCCCGCCATCAGCCCCAGCATTTT
TRBJ2-7	NA	NA	12	TRBV5-1	CASSLGGREQYF	TGCGCCAGCAGCTTGGGGGGGCGCGAGCAGTACTTC
TRBJ1-6	NA	once	16	TRBV6-1	CASSEEVAAQNSPLHF	TGTGCCAGCAGTGAAGAGGTGGCAGCCCAGAATTCACCCCTCCACTTT
TRBJ1-4	TRBD1	once	17	TRBV5-5	CASSSRQGEGTNEKLFF	TGTGCCAGCAGCTCAAGACAGGGGGAGGGAACTAATGAAAAACTGTTTTTT
TRBJ1-1	NA	NA	13	TRBV6-5	CASKPGGNTEAFF	TGTGCCAGCAAGCCGGGGGGGAACACTGAAGCTTTCTTT
TRBJ2-7	NA	NA	13	TRBV2	CASSEDPGNEQYF	TGTGCCAGCAGTGAGGACCCAGGGAACGAGCAGTACTTC
TRBJ2-7	NA	NA	13	TRBV23-1	CASSRTHLYEQYF	TGCGCCAGCAGTCGAACGCACCTTTACGAGCAGTACTTC
TRBJ1-2	NA	few	13	TRBV7-3	CASSLTANYGYTF	TGTGCCAGCAGCTTAACAGCCAACTATGGCTACACCTTC
TRBJ2-7	NA	NA	11	TRBV30	CAWKTGREQYF	TGTGCCTGGAAGACAGGTCGGGAGCAGTACTTC
TRBJ2-1	TRBD2	NA	13	TRBV2	CASADSGSNEQFF	TGTGCCAGCGCCGATAGCGGGAGTAATGAGCAGTTCTTC
TRBJ1-3	NA	NA	13	TRBV6-5	CATKGMGGNTIYF	TGTGCCACCAAAGGGATGGGGGGAAACACCATATATTTT
TRBJ2-1	TRBD2	NA	16	TRBV6-1	CASSVLGGRMRNEQFF	TGTGCCAGCAGTGTCCTGGGCGGGAGAATGAGAAATGAGCAGTTCTTC
TRBJ2-1	TRBD2	NA	15	TRBV7-8	CASSPSGSFYNEQFF	TGTGCCAGCAGCCCAAGCGGGAGTTTTTACAATGAGCAGTTCTTC
TRBJ1-2	NA	NA	15	TRBV6-5	CASRHRDRELYGYTF	TGTGCCAGCAGGCACCGGGACCGGGAATTATATGGCTACACCTTC
TRBJ2-7	NA	NA	17	TRBV7-9	CASSPPPFSGISYEQYF	TGTGCCAGCAGCCCTCCGCCTTTTAGCGGAATATCCTACGAGCAGTACTTC
TRBJ2-5	NA	NA	15	TRBV6-5	CASSKVGGGQETQYF	TGTGCCAGCAGCAAGGTTGGAGGGGGGCAAGAGACCCAGTACTTC
TRBJ1-1	NA	NA	13	TRBV11-3	CASSGDLNTEAFF	TGTGCCAGCAGCGGGGACTTGAACACTGAAGCTTTCTTT
TRBJ2-7	TRBD1	NA	15	TRBV4-1	CASSQVTGGRYEQYF	TGCGCCAGCAGCCAAGTTACAGGGGGTAGGTACGAGCAGTACTTC
TRBJ2-5	TRBD1	NA	15	TRBV4-1	CASSPPGQGQETQYF	TGCGCCAGCAGCCCGCCGGGACAGGGCCAAGAGACCCAGTACTTC
TRBJ2-3	NA	NA	14	TRBV7-9	CASSRTSRTDTQYF	TGTGCCAGCAGCCGTACTAGTCGCACAGATACGCAGTATTTT
TRBJ2-7	NA	NA	13	TRBV6-1	CASSEPGWYEQYF	TGTGCCAGCAGTGAACCGGGATGGTACGAGCAGTACTTC
TRBJ2-1	NA	NA	12	TRBV7-2	CASSLPGNEQFF	TGTGCCAGCAGCCTCCCTGGGAATGAGCAGTTCTTC
TRBJ1-1	NA	NA	15	TRBV14	CASSQEGLGNTEAFF	TGTGCCAGCAGCCAAGAGGGCCTGGGGAACACTGAAGCTTTCTTT
TRBJ2-2	NA	once	12	TRBV9	CASSVEVGELFF	TGTGCCAGCAGCGTAGAGGTCGGGGAGCTGTTTTTT
TRBJ2-3	NA	NA	15	TRBV25-1	CASSVPLGEADTQYF	TGTGCCAGCAGCGTTCCCTTGGGCGAAGCAGATACGCAGTATTTT
TRBJ2-3	NA	NA	12	TRBV9	CASSVDMDTQYF	TGTGCCAGCAGCGTGGACATGGATACGCAGTATTTT
TRBJ1-1	TRBD1	once	14	TRBV6-6	CASSYYGQGAEAFF	TGTGCCAGCAGTTACTACGGACAGGGGGCTGAAGCTTTCTTT
TRBJ1-3	NA	NA	15	TRBV7-6	CASSGPGYSGNTIYF	TGTGCCAGCAGCGGGCCGGGTTACTCTGGAAACACCATATATTTT
TRBJ2-2	NA	NA	14	TRBV10-3	CAISELGGAGELFF	TGTGCCATCAGTGAACTAGGGGGGGCCGGGGAGCTGTTTTTT
TRBJ2-3	NA	NA	14	TRBV10-3	CAITDQGRTDTQYF	TGTGCCATCACCGACCAGGGGAGGACAGATACGCAGTATTTT
TRBJ2-7	NA	NA	8	TRBV5-5	CASSEIYF	TGTGCCAGCAGCGAGATTTACTTC
TRBJ2-5	NA	NA	13	TRBV15	CATSRAGQETQYF	TGTGCCACCAGCAGAGCCGGGCAAGAGACCCAGTACTTC
TRBJ2-1	NA	NA	14	TRBV19	CASSIGGPYNEQFF	TGTGCCAGTAGTATTGGGGGGCCTTACAATGAGCAGTTCTTC
TRBJ2-3	TRBD1	NA	19	TRBV5-1	CASSLGAGGDLLTGDTQYF	TGCGCCAGCAGCTTGGGAGCAGGGGGAGACCTATTAACGGGAGATACGCAGTATTTT
TRBJ2-3	TRBD2	NA	18	TRBV7-9	CASSFTSGVVRGTDTQYF	TGTGCCAGCAGCTTTACTAGCGGGGTCGTACGGGGCACAGATACGCAGTATTTT
TRBJ1-2	NA	NA	13	TRBV10-3	CAISESKESGYTF	TGTGCCATCAGTGAGTCGAAGGAGTCTGGCTACACCTTC
TRBJ1-2	NA	NA	15	TRBV18	CASSPGGGRNYGYTF	TGTGCCAGCTCCCCAGGCGGGGGTCGGAACTATGGCTACACCTTC
TRBJ1-2	NA	NA	13	TRBV6-6	CASWGEVNYGYTF	TGTGCCAGTTGGGGGGAGGTAAACTATGGCTACACCTTC
TRBJ2-4	TRBD2	NA	19	TRBV7-2	CASRQSAGLADLAKNIQYF	TGTGCCAGCAGACAATCGGCGGGACTAGCGGATCTAGCCAAAAACATTCAGTACTTC
TRBJ1-4	NA	NA	16	TRBV6-1	CASSEAGVATNEKLFF	TGTGCCAGCAGTGAAGCGGGGGTTGCAACTAATGAAAAACTGTTTTTT